This T cell receptor (beta chain) was captured in a study of OX40 agonist ivuxolimab in advanced cancers. Study-wide background: A diagnosis of hepatocellular carcinoma, melanoma, renal cell or head and neck cancer was present in dose-escalation patients. Eligibility rules accepted prior anti-PD-1, anti-PD-L1 or anti-CTLA-4 therapy, and 30% to 40% had some.

Method: immunoSEQ multiplex PCR; TCRdb's copy keeps in-frame clones and lacks some. The sample holds tens of thousands of clones; roughly 90% are singletons and the top ten take roughly 3.5%. The V gene end was trimmed by 11 bases and the J gene end by 2 bases; junction bases not matched to a gene: 9. CDR3 length: 13 amino acids. Germline assignment: CDR1 SNHLY and CDR2 FYNNEI. The sampling schedule covered blood at baseline, cycle 4 day 1, and cycle 7 day 1. Study observations and caveats: CD8+ T cells showed, on average, more clonal expansion than CD4+ cells.

A remark on this clone: Antigen specificity is unknown.

Sequenced material: CD4+ or CD8+ T cells sorted from blood, taken in a trial of the OX40 agonist ivuxolimab. This sequence joins TRBV2 and TRBJ2-7; TRBD1 aligns across 7 bases. This TCR came from an adult with an advanced solid tumor such as melanoma, head and neck, liver or kidney cancer. The CDR3 here is CARSTGRTYEQYF. The CDR3 DNA reads TGTGCCCGGTCGACAGGGCGAACCTACGAGCAGTACTTC.